These 19 T cell receptor beta chains were sequenced from one sample in a study of OX40 agonist ivuxolimab in advanced cancers. Assay used: immunoSEQ multiplex PCR; TCRdb lists only in-frame clones, some missing. The table lists 60,000 to 100,000 clones, around 87% of them singletons. This specimen was CD4+ or CD8+ T cells sorted from blood, taken in a trial of the OX40 agonist ivuxolimab. The receptors were sampled from an adult with an advanced solid tumor such as melanoma, head and neck, liver or kidney cancer.

The CDR3: CASSPGQGPDTQYF. Written as DNA, the CDR3 is TGCGCCAGCAGCCCGGGACAGGGTCCAGATACGCAGTATTTT. The chain combines TRBV10-1 with TRBJ2-3; 9 nucleotides match TRBD1. The junction had 5 bases not matched to a gene; V was cut back by 6 bases and J by 4 bases. Per germline, CDR1 WNHNN and CDR2 SYGVQD (reference sequence). The length of the CDR3 is 14 residues.

This chain links TRBV19 with TRBJ1-3; tentative D call: TRBD1 (6 bases). This CDR3 contains 15 residues. Per germline, CDR1 LNHDA and CDR2 SQIVND (reference sequence). V was trimmed by 5 bases and J by 6 bases, leaving 17 bases between them. CDR3 sequence (DNA): TGTGCCAGTAGTCCCAAACGGGGGCGCGAAAACACCATATATTTT. Translating it yields CASSPKRGRENTIYF.

The J gene is TRBJ2-1, the V gene TRBV7-9; 9 bases align to TRBD2. CDR3 size: 17 residues. V shed 3 bases, J shed 6 bases, and the junction held 12 bases outside the gene matches. Germline V gives CDR1 SEHNR, CDR2 FQNEAQ (reference sequence). CDR3 in amino acids: CASSFLLGSGSSNEQFF. CDR3 bases: TGTGCCAGCAGCTTCCTTCTGGGTAGCGGGAGTAGCAATGAGCAGTTCTTC.

V is TRBV27 and J is TRBJ2-1, with 12 bases identical to TRBD2. The trim removed 3 bases at V and 7 bases at J, leaving 13 bases unmatched. The CDR3 contains 18 residues. Germline V CDR1 and CDR2: MNHEY, SMNVEV (reference sequence). The CDR3 here is CASSFFSATSGRRNEQFF. Written as DNA, the CDR3 is TGTGCCAGCAGTTTCTTCTCGGCGACTAGCGGGAGAAGGAATGAGCAGTTCTTC.

The rearrangement joins TRBV11-2 to TRBJ2-5; D not certain. The CDR3 loop spans 13 amino acids. The V gene's germline CDR1 is SGHAT and CDR2 FQNNGV. V dropped 4 bases and J dropped 2 bases, with 8 bases sitting between them. The CDR3 DNA is TGTGCCAGCAGCTCACGGAGACAAGAGACCCAGTACTTC. This codes for CASSSRRQETQYF.

The V call is TRBV2, the J call TRBJ1-2, with D unclear. There are 13 residues in the CDR3. CDR1 and CDR2 (germline): SNHLY, FYNNEI. V was shortened by 6 bases and J by 8 bases, with 16 bases between the two germline ends. The CDR3 loop is CASRGQVFRGYTF. The CDR3 coding sequence is TGTGCCAGCAGGGGCCAGGTGTTTCGGGGCTACACCTTC. The complete variable domain, with remaining parts taken from reference TRBV2 and TRBJ1-2, reads EPEVTQTPSHQVTQMGQEVILRCVPISNHLYFYWYRQILGQKVEFLVSFYNNEISEKSEIFDDQFSVERPDGSNFTLKIRSTKLEDSAMYFCASRGQVFRGYTFGSGTRLTVV.

This clone was seen just once. The J gene is TRBJ2-1, the V gene TRBV5-1; 12 bases match TRBD1. Germline assignment: CDR1 SGHRS and CDR2 YFSETQ. After removal of 0 bases from V and 9 bases from J, the junction contained 10 bases not matched to a gene. This CDR3 is 17 amino acids long. The CDR3 bases are TGCGCCAGCAGCTTGGATTCGGGACAGGGGGCTGGGGTTGAGCAGTTCTTC. Protein: CASSLDSGQGAGVEQFF.

The chain carries TRBV4-1 and TRBJ1-3; D perhaps matches TRBD1 (6 bases). This CDR3 spans 16 amino acids. V dropped 0 bases and J dropped 5 bases, with 14 bases sitting between them. The V gene's germline CDR1 is MGHRA and CDR2 YSYEKL. CDR3 nucleotide sequence: TGCGCCAGCAGCCAAGATAACTCCGGGGGCCGAAACACCATATATTTT. It translates to CASSQDNSGGRNTIYF.

The rearrangement links TRBV5-4 to TRBJ2-3; 12 nucleotides align to TRBD2. CDR3 length equals 16 residues. CDR1 and CDR2 (germline): SGHNT, YYREEE (reference sequence). The J segment lost 4 bases and the V segment lost 0 bases, leaving 3 bases of the junction unmatched. In DNA, the CDR3 is TGTGCCAGCAGCTTGGCCCTAGCGGGAGGGTCAGATACGCAGTATTTT. This encodes CASSLALAGGSDTQYF.

In this sample, this clone turned up a few times. The V call is TRBV10-1, the J call TRBJ1-2; D uncertain. Germline assignment: CDR1 WNHNN and CDR2 SYGVQD (reference sequence). Trimming stripped 3 bases from V and 2 bases from J, with 7 bases between. This CDR3 is built from 13 residues. CDR3 sequence: CASSEGSNYGYTF. CDR3 in DNA: TGCGCCAGCAGTGAAGGCAGCAACTATGGCTACACCTTC.

This sequence joins TRBV6-5 and TRBJ2-6, with D unclear. The V and J ends lost 1 base and 2 bases respectively, with 6 bases between them. The CDR3 is 15 amino acids. Germline CDR1 is MNHEY and CDR2 is SVGAGI. CDR3 protein: CASSYFQAGANVLTF. The CDR3 DNA is TGTGCCAGCAGTTACTTCCAGGCTGGGGCCAACGTCCTGACTTTC.

Written as DNA, the CDR3 is TGTGCCAGTAGTATTGACCCCCGGACAGGGGGGAATCAGCCCCAGCATTTT. The encoded protein is CASSIDPRTGGNQPQHF. This sequence joins TRBV19 and TRBJ1-5; 10 positions agree with TRBD1. This CDR3 has 17 amino acids. Germline V gene sequence: CDR1 LNHDA, CDR2 SQIVND (reference sequence). V was pared by 3 bases and J by 4 bases, with 9 bases of the junction left unmatched.

This clone is a singleton in its sample. V is TRBV27 and J is TRBJ1-1; D gene uncertain. Trimming pared 4 bases from V and 0 bases from J, leaving 12 bases between. Germline lookup yields CDR1 MNHEY and CDR2 SMNVEV (reference sequence). The CDR3 is made up of 15 amino acids. CDR3 DNA: TGTGCCAGCAGTTGGGGAGTGCACATGAACACTGAAGCTTTCTTT. This codes for CASSWGVHMNTEAFF.

The genes are TRBV28 and TRBJ2-7, with D uncertain. CDR3 length equals 12 residues. Germline CDR1 and CDR2: MDHEN and SYDVKM. The V end lost 8 bases, the J end lost 0 bases, and 8 bases lay between the germline ends. The CDR3 loop reads CASVGNSYEQYF. CDR3 nucleotides: TGTGCCAGCGTGGGGAACTCCTACGAGCAGTACTTC.

The chain carries TRBV28 and TRBJ1-2, with D maybe TRBD1 (6 bases). This CDR3 has 14 residues. V lost 3 bases, J lost 4 bases, and 12 bases lay in between. CDR1 is MDHEN, CDR2 SYDVKM, per germline. DNA of the CDR3: TGTGCCAGCAGTTTCGGGGGGCGCTCCTATGGCTACACCTTC. Amino acids: CASSFGGRSYGYTF.

The J gene is TRBJ2-2, the V gene TRBV5-6; a possible D gene is TRBD1 (5 bases). The germline V gene has CDR1 SGHDT and CDR2 YYEEEE. This CDR3 contains 15 residues. Trimming cost V 2 bases and J 2 bases, with 10 bases left between them. CDR3 nucleotides: TGTGCCAGCAGCTTTTCCGACAGAAACACCGGGGAGCTGTTTTTT. Protein product: CASSFSDRNTGELFF. The full variable domain, in which reference TRBV5-6 and TRBJ2-2 provide the parts outside the CDR3, is DAGVTQSPTHLIKTRGQQVTLRCSPKSGHDTVSWYQQALGQGPQFIFQYYEEEERQRGNFPDRFSGHQFPNYSSELNVNALLLGDSALYLCASSFSDRNTGELFFGEGSRLTVL.

The gene calls are TRBV7-3 and TRBJ2-1; 7 bases align to TRBD2. Losses at the gene ends were 6 bases for V and 5 bases for J; bases not matched to a gene: 7. The CDR3 covers 14 residues. The V gene's germline CDR1 is SGHTA and CDR2 FQGTGA. This chain's CDR3 is CASSKSLADNEQFF. For the CDR3, the DNA is TGTGCCAGCAGTAAATCCCTAGCGGACAATGAGCAGTTCTTC.

J is TRBJ2-3 and V is TRBV7-9; TRBD1 agrees at 9 bases. The CDR3 has 17 amino acids. Germline V lookup: CDR1 SEHNR, CDR2 FQNEAQ (reference sequence). Losses at the gene ends were 1 base for V and 12 bases for J; bases not matched to a gene: 17. In DNA, the CDR3 is TGTGCCAGCAGCTTAGAAATCGCCTCCGGGACAGGGACGAAACAGTATTTT. This codes for CASSLEIASGTGTKQYF.

A word on this clone: At one end, the junction sequence differs from germline, possibly due to a read error. Here the CDR3 DNA reads TGCGCCAGCAGCTTAAGGACTAGCGGGAACACGGGGGAGCTGTTTTTT. Its translation is CASSLRTSGNTGELFF. The chain combines TRBV5-1 with TRBJ2-2, with 12 bases identical to TRBD2. This CDR3 has 16 amino acids. Germline CDR1 and CDR2: SGHRS and YFSETQ.